Listed here are 14 T cell receptor beta chains from one sample, sequenced in a study of shared clonotypes between healthy human individuals. Profiled with immunoSEQ multiplex PCR; TCRdb holds only in-frame clones, not every one. The table includes about 1,800,000 clones, less than 95% detected once. Positively selected for CCR7, the CD45RO-negative cells used as naive CD8 cells excluded terminally differentiated effector memory CD45RA+ cells. Sequencing input: naive CD8+ T cells sorted from blood. These receptors were taken from a man aged 18 to 30 in good health.

V gene TRBV27 combines with J gene TRBJ1-6; D call uncertain. Germline values: CDR1 MNHEY, CDR2 SMNVEV (reference sequence). The CDR3 is 14 amino acids. V lost 9 bases to trimming and J lost 10 bases, with 19 bases between them. The CDR3 sequence: CASGDLSSRSPLHF. The CDR3 region has the DNA TGTGCCAGTGGTGATTTGTCATCACGATCACCCCTCCACTTT.

J is TRBJ1-3 and V is TRBV2; 8 bases align to TRBD1. V dropped 8 bases and J dropped 3; count of bases not matched to a gene: 9. Germline values: CDR1 SNHLY, CDR2 FYNNEI. This CDR3 region has 15 residues. The CDR3 sequence is CASPGQGHCGNTIYF. CDR3 nucleotide sequence: TGTGCCAGCCCAGGACAGGGTCATTGTGGAAACACCATATATTTT.

The V and J genes are TRBV5-6 and TRBJ2-2; D call uncertain. Between the trimmed V and J ends, which lost 4 bases and 8 bases, there was a span of 9 bases. There are 12 residues in the CDR3. From germline, CDR1 is SGHDT and CDR2 YYEEEE. Written as DNA, the CDR3 is TGTGCCAGCAGCGTGGACGTAGGGGAGCTGTTTTTT. Its protein is CASSVDVGELFF.

The chain combines TRBV11-2 with TRBJ2-7; D gene uncertain. This CDR3 spans 17 amino acids. V lost 2 bases and J 0 bases, leaving 17 bases between the germline ends. Germline values: CDR1 SGHAT, CDR2 FQNNGV. The CDR3 DNA is TGTGCCAGCAGCTTAATTGGTTCTGCAGGTTACTCCTACGAGCAGTACTTC. Translating it yields CASSLIGSAGYSYEQYF.

This clone appeared once. The CDR3 DNA reads TGTGCCAGCAGCGACCCCGGGACTAGCGGGGGAAACAATGAGCAGTTCTTC. Protein product: CASSDPGTSGGNNEQFF. The chain links TRBV13 to TRBJ2-1; 14 bases are a match to TRBD2. Germline loops: CDR1 PRHDT, CDR2 FYEKMQ (reference sequence). There are 17 residues in the CDR3. Trimming removed 5 bases from V and 5 bases from J; junction bases left unmatched: 8.

This rearrangement joins TRBV7-2 to TRBJ2-7; 7 positions agree with TRBD2. The germline CDR1 and CDR2 sequences are SGHTA and FQGNSA. This CDR3 is 14 amino acids long. V trimming: 3 bases; J trimming: 4 bases; junction bases outside the gene matches: 6. CDR3 loop: CASSFILGGYEQYF. The CDR3 DNA is TGTGCCAGCAGCTTCATCCTCGGGGGGTACGAGCAGTACTTC.

The V and J genes are TRBV6-1 and TRBJ2-5; D perhaps matches TRBD2 (6 bases). CDR3 length equals 14 residues. The V gene's germline CDR1 is MNHNS and CDR2 SASEGT. V was pared by 6 bases and J by 2 bases, with 13 bases between. The CDR3 here is CASSERRGQETQYF. CDR3 in DNA: TGTGCCAGCAGCGAAAGGAGGGGACAAGAGACCCAGTACTTC.

The chain links TRBV19 to TRBJ1-5; 8 nucleotides line up with TRBD1. There are 15 residues in the CDR3. In germline, CDR1 is LNHDA, CDR2 SQIVND (reference sequence). V was pared by 8 bases and J by 2 bases, with 8 bases of the junction left unmatched. CDR3 sequence (DNA): TGTGCCAGTGGACAGGGAGGTGGGGGCAATCAGCCCCAGCATTTT. Translated: CASGQGGGGNQPQHF.

V and J are TRBV28 and TRBJ2-5; D is unclear. The V end lost 3 bases, the J end lost 4 bases, and 15 bases lay between the germline ends. The CDR3 sequence is 15 residues long. Germline CDR1 and CDR2: MDHEN and SYDVKM. CDR3 region: CASSFDRALGETQYF. CDR3 sequence (DNA): TGTGCCAGCAGTTTTGACCGGGCCCTCGGAGAGACCCAGTACTTC.

This rearrangement joins TRBV27 to TRBJ2-2; 12 bases agree with TRBD1. The germline V gene encodes CDR1 MNHEY and CDR2 SMNVEV (reference sequence). Trimming removed 2 bases from V and 0 bases from J; junction bases left unmatched: 4. The CDR3 is 18 amino acids. Here the CDR3 reads CASSLDRDRGPNTGELFF. The CDR3 DNA reads TGTGCCAGCAGTTTAGACAGGGACAGGGGGCCGAACACCGGGGAGCTGTTTTTT.

V and J are TRBV7-9 and TRBJ2-7, with 12 bases that match TRBD2. CDR3 length equals 18 residues. With 5 bases clipped from V and 2 bases from J, the junction kept 13 bases outside the gene matches. Germline loops: CDR1 SEHNR, CDR2 FQNEAQ (reference sequence). In DNA, the CDR3 is TGTGCCAGCAGCCTTCCCGTGACTAGCGGGAGTTCCCCCTACGAGCAGTACTTC. It encodes CASSLPVTSGSSPYEQYF.

The V gene is TRBV4-1, the J gene TRBJ2-1; 12 nucleotides agree with TRBD2. V lost 0 bases, J lost 7 bases, and 4 bases stayed unmatched. The CDR3 extends over 16 amino acids. Germline V gene sequence: CDR1 MGHRA, CDR2 YSYEKL. In DNA form, the CDR3 reads TGCGCCAGCAGCCAAGAACCACTAGCGGGGGGAAATGAGCAGTTCTTC. Its translation is CASSQEPLAGGNEQFF.

The CDR3, as DNA: TGTGCCAGCAGCCCCGGGACGGGGGTCCCCCACTACGAGCAGTACTTC. The encoded protein is CASSPGTGVPHYEQYF. J is TRBJ2-7 and V is TRBV9, with a weak D call TRBD2 (6 bases). Trimming took off 4 bases at V and 3 bases at J, with 20 bases between the two ends. Germline loops: CDR1 SGDLS, CDR2 YYNGEE. The CDR3 spans 16 residues.

The chain is built from TRBV4-3 and TRBJ2-5, with 10 bases aligning to TRBD2. From germline, CDR1 is LGHNA and CDR2 YSLEER. The CDR3 contains 17 residues. The J segment lost 0 bases and the V segment lost 3 bases, leaving 7 bases of the junction unmatched. The CDR3 DNA reads TGCGCCAGCAGCCACTACCTCAGCGGGGGGGACCAAGAGACCCAGTACTTC. It specifies CASSHYLSGGDQETQYF.